The entry that follows covers one T cell receptor (beta chain) sequence. Its target is not known. Germline V CDR1 and CDR2: SGHRS, YFSETQ. Trimming cost V 0 bases and J 2 bases; bases outside gene matches: 2. This CDR3 is built from 16 residues. The data were taken from a study of T cell responses to AZD1222 COVID-19 vaccine. Findings and limits, study-wide: Possibly, clonal diversity was underestimated; donors were largely white British and included more females. Vaccine-associated CD4 TCRs ranged over spike, dominating at 160-218 and 743-854.

Only in-frame clones appear in the TCRdb table, and some are missing; sequencing was by immunoSEQ multiplex PCR. Among around 100,000 clones listed, approximately 86% were seen once. The source material was peripheral blood, sampled 28 days after the second dose of the MenACWY control vaccine. The chain combines TRBV5-1 with TRBJ1-5; 10 bases fit TRBD1. This TCR was recovered from an adult who received the MenACWY meningococcal vaccine as a control. The CDR3 loop reads CASSLGDRGGNQPQHF. The CDR3 DNA is TGCGCCAGCAGCTTGGGGGACAGGGGAGGCAATCAGCCCCAGCATTTT. The full variable domain, its missing parts supplied by reference TRBV5-1 and TRBJ1-5, is KAGVTQTPRYLIKTRGQQVTLSCSPISGHRSVSWYQQTPGQGLQFLFEYFSETQRNKGNFPGRFSGRQFSNSRSEMNVSTLELGDSALYLCASSLGDRGGNQPQHFGDGTRLSIL.